Listed below are T cell receptor beta chains from one sample, sequenced in a study of T cells in Graves' hyperthyroidism and ophthalmopathy. TCRdb recomputed calls from the multiplex PCR reads with MiXCR, one row per CDR3 protein. The sample holds 700,000 to 850,000 distinct CDR3 sequences; about a third are singletons and the top ten take around 31%. Sequenced material: blood. The source is a woman in her 40s with Graves' hyperthyroidism. Both conserved end residues are part of each CDR3. D genes are given only for firm matches. Rows may omit the clone size; those that give it use once, few, many or a size class.

abundance: -; j_gene: TRBJ2-7; v_gene: TRBV7-9; d_gene: TRBD2; CDR3aa: CASSLTPAGASAEQYF; CDR3nt: TGCGCCAGCAGCCTAACTCCAGCGGGGGCCTCGGCCGAGCAGTACTTC
abundance: many; j_gene: TRBJ1-5; v_gene: TRBV7-9; d_gene: -; CDR3aa: CATALSSNQPQHF; CDR3nt: TGTGCCACCGCGCTTAGCAGCAATCAGCCCCAGCATTTT
abundance: -; j_gene: TRBJ2-7; v_gene: TRBV11-2; d_gene: -; CDR3aa: CASSLSEGRVYEQYF; CDR3nt: TGTGCCAGCAGCTTATCCGAGGGAAGGGTCTACGAGCAGTACTTC
abundance: -; j_gene: TRBJ2-5; v_gene: TRBV6-5; d_gene: -; CDR3aa: CASTGPVQETQYF; CDR3nt: TGTGCCAGCACGGGGCCAGTCCAAGAGACCCAGTACTTC
abundance: -; j_gene: TRBJ2-5; v_gene: TRBV29-1; d_gene: -; CDR3aa: CSVEDGVQETQYF; CDR3nt: TGCAGCGTTGAAGACGGGGTACAAGAGACCCAGTACTTC
abundance: -; j_gene: TRBJ2-1; v_gene: TRBV10-3; d_gene: -; CDR3aa: CAISGGHNNEQFF; CDR3nt: TGTGCCATCAGTGGGGGACATAACAATGAGCAGTTCTTC
abundance: few; j_gene: TRBJ2-5; v_gene: TRBV5-4; d_gene: -; CDR3aa: CASSFLGIETQYF; CDR3nt: TGTGCCAGCAGCTTTCTGGGGATCGAGACCCAGTACTTC
abundance: -; j_gene: TRBJ1-5; v_gene: TRBV19; d_gene: -; CDR3aa: CASSIAQNSNQPQHF; CDR3nt: TGTGCCAGTAGTATTGCGCAGAATAGCAATCAGCCCCAGCATTTT
abundance: few; j_gene: TRBJ1-3; v_gene: TRBV20-1; d_gene: -; CDR3aa: CSARPRVSRNSGNTIYF; CDR3nt: TGCAGTGCTAGACCCCGGGTTTCCCGTAACTCTGGAAACACCATATATTTT
abundance: many; j_gene: TRBJ1-5; v_gene: TRBV10-3; d_gene: -; CDR3aa: CAITADRNQPQHF; CDR3nt: TGTGCCATCACGGCCGACCGAAATCAGCCCCAGCATTTT
abundance: -; j_gene: TRBJ2-7; v_gene: TRBV12-3/TRBV12-4; d_gene: -; CDR3aa: CASSFGGATNYEQYF; CDR3nt: TGTGCCAGCAGTTTTGGGGGGGCGACTAACTACGAGCAGTACTTC
abundance: few; j_gene: TRBJ2-7; v_gene: TRBV5-8; d_gene: -; CDR3aa: CASSLSRTHEQYF; CDR3nt: TGTGCCAGCAGCTTGTCTAGGACCCACGAGCAGTACTTC
abundance: -; j_gene: TRBJ1-2; v_gene: TRBV6-1; d_gene: TRBD1; CDR3aa: CASSATWTGGNYGYTF; CDR3nt: TGTGCCAGCAGTGCTACCTGGACAGGGGGAAACTATGGCTACACCTTC
abundance: few; j_gene: TRBJ1-6; v_gene: TRBV30; d_gene: TRBD1; CDR3aa: CAWSGQGVTLHF; CDR3nt: TGTGCCTGGAGTGGGCAGGGGGTTACCCTCCACTTT
abundance: -; j_gene: TRBJ2-5; v_gene: TRBV7-9; d_gene: -; CDR3aa: CASSLARGTQYF; CDR3nt: TGTGCCAGCAGCTTAGCGCGTGGGACCCAGTACTTC
abundance: once; j_gene: TRBJ1-1; v_gene: TRBV30; d_gene: TRBD1; CDR3aa: CAWSVRLTGRVNTEAFF; CDR3nt: TGTGCCTGGAGTGTTCGTTTGACAGGGAGGGTGAACACTGAAGCTTTCTTT
abundance: -; j_gene: TRBJ2-6; v_gene: TRBV7-9; d_gene: -; CDR3aa: CASSPPGTGANVLTF; CDR3nt: TGTGCCAGCAGCCCCCCTGGGACCGGGGCCAACGTCCTGACTTTC